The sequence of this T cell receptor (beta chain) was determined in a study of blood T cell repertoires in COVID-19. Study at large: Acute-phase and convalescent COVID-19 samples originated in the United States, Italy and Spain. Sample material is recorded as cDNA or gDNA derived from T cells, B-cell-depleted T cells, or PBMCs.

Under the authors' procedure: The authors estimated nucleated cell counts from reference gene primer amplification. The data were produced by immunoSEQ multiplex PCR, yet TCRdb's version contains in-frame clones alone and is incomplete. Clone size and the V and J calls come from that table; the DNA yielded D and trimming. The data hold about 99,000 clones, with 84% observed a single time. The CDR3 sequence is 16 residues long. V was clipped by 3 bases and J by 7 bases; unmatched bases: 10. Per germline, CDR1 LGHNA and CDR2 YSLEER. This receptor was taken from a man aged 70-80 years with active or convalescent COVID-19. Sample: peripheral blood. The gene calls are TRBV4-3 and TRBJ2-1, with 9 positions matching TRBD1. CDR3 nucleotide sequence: TGCGCCAGCAGCCAGGCCACGGGACAGGGATCGAATGAGCAGTTCTTC. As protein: CASSQATGQGSNEQFF.